These 27 T cell receptor beta chains were all obtained from the same sample, sequenced in a study of shared clonotypes between healthy human individuals. Sequencing used immunoSEQ multiplex PCR; TCRdb keeps in-frame clones, though not all of them. Among approximately 1.4 million clones listed, approximately 98% were seen once. The sample taken for sequencing was naive CD4+ T cells sorted from blood. Indicated subset: CD45RA+ positively selected. These TCRs come from a man aged 25-40 years in good health.

V gene TRBV7-9 combines with J gene TRBJ1-1, with a tentative D call TRBD1 (5 bases). The CDR3 length is 14 residues. V was shortened by 2 bases and J by 4 bases, with 11 bases between the two germline ends. Germline values: CDR1 SEHNR, CDR2 FQNEAQ (reference sequence). The CDR3 is CASSLQGGGTEAFF. In nucleotides, the CDR3 is TGTGCCAGCAGCTTACAGGGTGGCGGCACTGAAGCTTTCTTT.

This rearrangement joins TRBV6-5 to TRBJ1-5, with no clear D. CDR3 length equals 14 residues. Germline CDR1 and CDR2: MNHEY and SVGAGI. The V gene lost 4 bases and the J gene lost 10 bases, with 17 bases spanning the gap. In DNA, the CDR3 is TGTGCCAGCAGTTCGACATTCCACCTCCGCCCCCAGCATTTT. The encoded protein is CASSSTFHLRPQHF.

The V gene is TRBV13, the J gene TRBJ1-2; D is perhaps TRBD1 (5 bases). The length of the CDR3 is 13 residues. The V gene's germline CDR1 is PRHDT and CDR2 FYEKMQ (reference sequence). V dropped 11 bases and J dropped 1 base, with 14 bases sitting between them. CDR3 residues: CALGAGSNYGYTF. CDR3 nucleotide sequence: TGTGCCTTAGGGGCAGGGAGTAACTATGGCTACACCTTC.

The rearrangement joins TRBV7-2 to TRBJ1-4; a possible D gene is TRBD1 (5 bases). V was shortened by 1 base and J by 6 bases, with 12 bases between the two germline ends. The length of the CDR3 is 15 residues. Germline lookup yields CDR1 SGHTA and CDR2 FQGNSA. This chain's CDR3 is CASSLGGGMYEKLFF. DNA of the CDR3: TGTGCCAGCAGCTTAGGCGGGGGAATGTATGAAAAACTGTTTTTT.

This clone has just one count. This chain connects TRBV9 to TRBJ2-3, with D uncertain. Per the germline V gene, CDR1 is SGDLS and CDR2 is YYNGEE. CDR3 length equals 16 residues. The ends were cut back, 3 bases at V and 2 bases at J, with 16 bases in the middle. The CDR3 loop reads CASSASRVRYTDTQYF. The CDR3 DNA follows: TGTGCCAGCAGCGCCAGCCGGGTCAGATACACAGATACGCAGTATTTT.

This clone was found once. V gene TRBV18 combines with J gene TRBJ2-7; the D gene is possibly TRBD2 (5 bases). This CDR3 has 14 residues. Trimming took 4 bases from V and 2 from J, leaving 12 bases between them. Germline V gene data show CDR1 as KGHSH and CDR2 as LQKENI. The CDR3 nucleotides read TGTGCCAGCTCACGGGCTCAGACTACCTACGAGCAGTACTTC. This encodes CASSRAQTTYEQYF.

The chain is built from TRBV28 and TRBJ2-6; D might be TRBD1 (5 bases). Trimming stripped 3 bases from V and 0 bases from J, with 12 bases between. This CDR3 has 17 residues. In germline, CDR1 is MDHEN, CDR2 SYDVKM. The DNA for the CDR3 is TGTGCCAGCAGTTTTCTGGACACCCCCTCTGGGGCCAACGTCCTGACTTTC. Its protein is CASSFLDTPSGANVLTF.

The chain has TRBV28 and TRBJ2-1, with D possibly being TRBD2 (5 bases). CDR3 size: 15 residues. Per germline, CDR1 MDHEN and CDR2 SYDVKM. The V end was cut by 3 bases, the J end by 2 bases, with 11 bases between. CDR3 amino acids: CASSFDAGTYNEQFF. CDR3 nucleotides: TGTGCCAGCAGTTTCGACGCCGGGACCTACAATGAGCAGTTCTTC. The full variable domain, its missing parts supplied by reference TRBV28 and TRBJ2-1, is DVKVTQSSRYLVKRTGEKVFLECVQDMDHENMFWYRQDPGLGLRLIYFSYDVKMKEKGDIPEGYSVSREKKERFSLILESASTNQTSMYLCASSFDAGTYNEQFFGPGTRLTVL.

V and J are TRBV14 and TRBJ2-1, with 12 bases fitting TRBD2. This CDR3 spans 14 amino acids. J lost 8 bases, V lost 6 bases, and 5 bases had no gene match. Germline CDR1 and CDR2: SGHDN and FVKESK. DNA for the CDR3: TGTGCCAGCAGTCCTAGCGGGAGGGCCCATGAGCAGTTCTTC. It specifies CASSPSGRAHEQFF.

This clone was observed once. The chain recombines TRBV5-4 with TRBJ2-1; TRBD2 agrees at 9 bases. The CDR3 is 14 amino acids. Trimming removed 2 bases from V and 4 bases from J; junction bases left unmatched: 1. CDR1 and CDR2 from the germline V gene are SGHNT and YYREEE (reference sequence). The CDR3 loop reads CASSFLAGYNEQFF. The CDR3, as DNA: TGTGCCAGCAGCTTCCTAGCGGGATACAATGAGCAGTTCTTC.

This clone has just one count. V is TRBV5-4 and J is TRBJ1-4, with no clear D. Germline-derived CDR1 and CDR2 are SGHNT and YYREEE (reference sequence). V lost 4 bases and J 5 bases, leaving 9 bases between the germline ends. The CDR3 consists of 13 residues. This CDR3 is CASSPYTNEKLFF. The CDR3 DNA reads TGTGCCAGCAGCCCGTACACCAATGAAAAACTGTTTTTT.

Note on this clone: Other DNA sequences from this sample encode an identical CDR3 as well. This chain links TRBV20-1 with TRBJ2-3; D unresolved. CDR1 and CDR2 from the germline V gene are DFQATT and SNEGSKA (reference sequence). Trimming stripped 3 bases from V and 3 bases from J, with 4 bases between. The CDR3 totals 11 residues. CDR3 loop: CSARRTDTQYF. The DNA of the CDR3 is TGCAGTGCTAGGCGGACAGATACGCAGTATTTT.

As concerns this clone: Other DNA sequences in this specimen translate into the identical CDR3. The CDR3, as DNA: TGTGCCAGCAGTTTACTAGGTAGAGGGACTGAAGCTTTCTTT. Its translation is CASSLLGRGTEAFF. This chain connects TRBV28 to TRBJ1-1; D gene ambiguous. V lost 2 bases, J lost 5 bases, and 12 bases lay in between. From germline, CDR1 is MDHEN and CDR2 SYDVKM. CDR3 length: 14 amino acids. Based on the CDR3 plus reference TRBV28 and TRBJ1-1, the full variable domain is DVKVTQSSRYLVKRTGEKVFLECVQDMDHENMFWYRQDPGLGLRLIYFSYDVKMKEKGDIPEGYSVSREKKERFSLILESASTNQTSMYLCASSLLGRGTEAFFGQGTRLTVV.

The chain uses TRBV5-1 and TRBJ2-7, with no clear D. This CDR3 region has 15 residues. Germline-derived CDR1 and CDR2 are SGHRS and YFSETQ. Deletions cut 0 bases from V and 3 bases from J, with 13 bases between. CDR3 residues: CASSLGEQTFYEQYF. The CDR3 DNA follows: TGCGCCAGCAGCTTGGGAGAACAGACATTCTACGAGCAGTACTTC.

Only one count was recorded for this clone. CDR3 DNA: TGTGCCAGCTCATCCAGGACAACTGAAAAACTGTTTTTT. Protein product: CASSSRTTEKLFF. This sequence joins TRBV18 and TRBJ1-4; D is perhaps TRBD1 (5 bases). V was shortened by 5 bases and J by 7 bases, with 11 bases between the two germline ends. CDR1 KGHSH and CDR2 LQKENI come from the germline V gene. This CDR3 has 13 residues.

This rearrangement joins TRBV14 to TRBJ2-7; 8 bases map to TRBD1. Looked up from germline, CDR1 is SGHDN and CDR2 is FVKESK. The junction had 18 bases not matched to a gene; V was cut back by 6 bases and J by 2 bases. The CDR3 is 18 amino acids. CDR3: CASSPPLWDRSVTYEQYF. DNA for the CDR3: TGTGCCAGCAGTCCACCTCTCTGGGACAGGAGTGTGACCTACGAGCAGTACTTC.

The V gene is TRBV27, the J gene TRBJ2-1; the match to TRBD2 covers 10 bases. The germline V gene has CDR1 MNHEY and CDR2 SMNVEV (reference sequence). This CDR3 is 16 amino acids long. Trimming cost V 5 bases and J 5 bases; bases outside gene matches: 9. In DNA form, the CDR3 reads TGTGCCAGCAGTCTCTATCTAGCGGGAGTTAACAATGAGCAGTTCTTC. Translated: CASSLYLAGVNNEQFF.

The V and J genes are TRBV5-1 and TRBJ2-5; TRBD1 aligns across 8 bases. Losses at the gene ends were 2 bases for V and 4 bases for J; bases not matched to a gene: 7. CDR3 length: 15 residues. The germline V gene encodes CDR1 SGHRS and CDR2 YFSETQ. CDR3 sequence: CASSLARGLTETQYF. The DNA of the CDR3 is TGCGCCAGCAGCTTAGCCAGGGGGCTTACAGAGACCCAGTACTTC.

The V call is TRBV25-1, the J call TRBJ1-1; D is possibly TRBD1 (6 bases). The germline V gene has CDR1 MGHDK and CDR2 SYGVNS. V was pared by 6 bases and J by 0 bases, with 14 bases between. The CDR3 sequence is 15 residues long. DNA of the CDR3: TGTGCCAGCAGCATACACGGGGGCATGAACACTGAAGCTTTCTTT. Its translation: CASSIHGGMNTEAFF.

To note about this clone: Other DNA sequences in this sample translate to the same CDR3. This chain joins TRBV9 and TRBJ2-5, with D unresolved. Germline values: CDR1 SGDLS, CDR2 YYNGEE. The CDR3 contains 14 residues. The V gene lost 0 bases and the J gene lost 4 bases, with 10 bases spanning the gap. The CDR3 DNA is TGTGCCAGCAGCGTAGGGGCAGGTCGAGAGACCCAGTACTTC. Translation gives CASSVGAGRETQYF.

The chain combines TRBV7-6 with TRBJ2-1; D uncertain. The CDR3 runs to 12 residues. CDR1 and CDR2 (germline): SGHVS, FNYEAQ. Trimming cost V 5 bases and J 6 bases, with 8 bases left between them. The CDR3 bases are TGTGCCAGCAGCCTATATAGCAATGAGCAGTTCTTC. This codes for CASSLYSNEQFF.

The V call is TRBV11-3, the J call TRBJ2-3, with D unresolved. Per the germline V gene, CDR1 is SGHNT and CDR2 is YENEEA. This CDR3 contains 12 residues. Deletions cut 7 bases from V and 5 bases from J, with 10 bases between. Written as DNA, the CDR3 is TGTGCCAGCACCAGCCCCCGAGATACGCAGTATTTT. It is translated as CASTSPRDTQYF. The complete variable domain, with remaining parts taken from reference TRBV11-3 and TRBJ2-3, reads EAGVVQSPRYKIIEKKQPVAFWCNPISGHNTLYWYLQNLGQGPELLIRYENEEAVDDSQLPKDRFSAERLKGVDSTLKIQPAELGDSAVYLCASTSPRDTQYFGPGTRLTVL.

Comments on this clone: Within the sample, other DNA sequences also encode this same CDR3. The genes are TRBV18 and TRBJ2-5, with D unresolved. V lost 3 bases and J 1 base, leaving 6 bases between the germline ends. Germline CDR1 KGHSH, CDR2 LQKENI. The CDR3 is made up of 13 amino acids. CDR3 sequence reads: CASSPTGQETQYF. The CDR3 DNA is TGTGCCAGCTCACCCACGGGCCAAGAGACCCAGTACTTC.

The chain recombines TRBV28 with TRBJ2-1; D is possibly TRBD1 or TRBD2 (6 bases each). The V gene's germline CDR1 is MDHEN and CDR2 SYDVKM. The CDR3 spans 13 residues. Trimming cost V 8 bases and J 6 bases, with 14 bases left between them. CDR3 in amino acids: CASLGGSVNEQFF. DNA of the CDR3: TGTGCCAGCCTAGGGGGGAGCGTCAATGAGCAGTTCTTC.

This chain uses TRBV4-3 with TRBJ2-7; 8 nucleotides align to TRBD2. Unmatched junction bases numbered 4, after V lost 1 base and J lost 2 bases. Germline V gene data show CDR1 as LGHNA and CDR2 as YSLEER. CDR3 length: 15 amino acids. The CDR3 here is CASSQGSSGTYEQYF. For the CDR3, the DNA is TGCGCCAGCAGCCAAGGTAGTAGCGGGACCTACGAGCAGTACTTC.

The rearrangement links TRBV11-2 to TRBJ2-1, with 9 bases lining up with TRBD2. The V gene's germline CDR1 is SGHAT and CDR2 FQNNGV. The CDR3 has 16 residues. V lost 5 bases and J lost 4; bases outside the gene matches: 9. This CDR3 reads CASSPLTSGLYNEQFF. The CDR3 DNA reads as TGTGCCAGCAGCCCGCTGACTAGCGGACTTTACAATGAGCAGTTCTTC.

The chain combines TRBV5-4 with TRBJ2-6; no definite D call. CDR1 SGHNT and CDR2 YYREEE come from the germline V gene (reference sequence). The CDR3 loop spans 17 amino acids. V lost 0 bases and J lost 0, with 10 bases in between. DNA of the CDR3: TGTGCCAGCAGCTTGGGATGGGGTAGCTCTGGGGCCAACGTCCTGACTTTC. It is translated as CASSLGWGSSGANVLTF. The complete variable domain, with remaining parts taken from reference TRBV5-4 and TRBJ2-6, reads ETGVTQSPTHLIKTRGQQVTLRCSSQSGHNTVSWYQQALGQGPQFIFQYYREEENGRGNFPPRFSGLQFPNYSSELNVNALELDDSALYLCASSLGWGSSGANVLTFGAGSRLTVL.